This record covers a single T cell receptor (beta chain). Sequenced by immunoSEQ multiplex PCR; TCRdb stores in-frame clones only, minus some. Seen here are 52,000 or so clones, around 82% observed once, and the top ten hold over 3%. Trimming removed 4 bases from V and 4 bases from J, with 5 bases in between. The length of the CDR3 is 12 residues. Germline V gene sequence: CDR1 LGHNT, CDR2 FRNRAP. The sample originates from a study of OX40 agonist ivuxolimab in advanced cancers. The clonotype originates from an adult with an advanced solid tumor such as melanoma, head and neck, liver or kidney cancer. The J gene is TRBJ1-5, the V gene TRBV12-5; unclear D gene. The material was CD4+ or CD8+ T cells sorted from blood, obtained in a trial of the OX40 agonist ivuxolimab. The CDR3 loop is CASGSHNQPQHF. The CDR3 region has the DNA TGTGCTAGTGGTTCCCATAATCAGCCCCAGCATTTT.